Listed here are 24 T cell receptor beta chains from one sample, sequenced in a study of cytomegalovirus exposure and HLA in healthy donors. Both 60 Vbeta primers and 13 Jbeta primers went into the PCR. The table came from immunoSEQ multiplex PCR; TCRdb's copy has only in-frame clones and leaves some out. Of fewer than 200,000 clones in the sample, 80% are singletons; the top ten hold 0.65% to 0.75%. Sequenced: PBMCs. The receptor set was obtained from a boy aged 5-17 years in good health and CMV-seronegative.

The J gene is TRBJ1-1, the V gene TRBV30; D is unresolved. The germline V gene has CDR1 GTSNPN and CDR2 SVGIG (reference sequence). The CDR3 runs to 14 residues. The V end lost 1 base, the J end lost 3 bases, and 12 bases lay between the germline ends. CDR3 nucleotides: TGTGCCTGGAGTGGTCCGGCCAGGTACACTGAAGCTTTCTTT. It is translated as CAWSGPARYTEAFF.

This clone occurred a few times. The chain employs TRBV5-4 and TRBJ1-1; TRBD1 is a possible D gene (5 bases). The germline gives CDR1 SGHNT, CDR2 YYREEE (reference sequence). This CDR3 is 15 amino acids long. Trimming cost V 4 bases and J 0 bases, with 13 bases left between them. CDR3 DNA sequence: TGTGCCAGCAGCGGGGGAGGACGGATGAACACTGAAGCTTTCTTT. Protein: CASSGGGRMNTEAFF. Full variable domain (missing parts from reference TRBV5-4 and TRBJ1-1): ETGVTQSPTHLIKTRGQQVTLRCSSQSGHNTVSWYQQALGQGPQFIFQYYREEENGRGNFPPRFSGLQFPNYSSELNVNALELDDSALYLCASSGGGRMNTEAFFGQGTRLTVV.

The chain is built from TRBV7-9 and TRBJ2-1; 10 positions agree with TRBD2. Losses at the gene ends were 5 bases for V and 0 bases for J; bases not matched to a gene: 10. Germline CDR1 and CDR2: SEHNR and FQNEAQ (reference sequence). The CDR3 extends over 18 amino acids. The CDR3, as DNA: TGTGCCAGCAGCGTCAGCGGGGGGGTAATTAGCTCCTACAATGAGCAGTTCTTC. It yields the protein CASSVSGGVISSYNEQFF.

This clone has just a few counts. V is TRBV11-2 and J is TRBJ1-5; 8 bases match TRBD1. CDR3 length: 17 amino acids. With V trimmed by 2 bases and J by 2 bases, 8 bases remained unmatched. Germline CDR1 reads SGHAT; CDR2 reads FQNNGV. As DNA, the CDR3 is TGTGCCAGCAGCTTAAGGTTGATGACAGGGGGCAATCAGCCCCAGCATTTT. This codes for CASSLRLMTGGNQPQHF. The full variable domain, rest sourced from reference TRBV11-2 and TRBJ1-5, is EAGVAQSPRYKIIEKRQSVAFWCNPISGHATLYWYQQILGQGPKLLIQFQNNGVVDDSQLPKDRFSAERLKGVDSTLKIQPAKLEDSAVYLCASSLRLMTGGNQPQHFGDGTRLSIL.

V and J are TRBV19 and TRBJ1-2, with TRBD1 identical over 8 bases. The CDR3 has 14 residues. V trimming: 9 bases; J trimming: 5 bases; junction bases outside the gene matches: 11. Germline lookup yields CDR1 LNHDA and CDR2 SQIVND (reference sequence). CDR3 residues: CASNFHGQGYGYTF. CDR3 in DNA: TGTGCCAGCAACTTCCACGGACAGGGATATGGCTACACCTTC.

V gene TRBV5-1 combines with J gene TRBJ2-7; a weak D match, TRBD1 (5 bases). This CDR3 has 14 residues. The V gene lost 4 bases and the J gene lost 0 bases, with 11 bases spanning the gap. In germline, CDR1 is SGHRS, CDR2 YFSETQ. CDR3 in DNA: TGCGCCAGCAGCACAGGACCCTCCTCCTACGAGCAGTACTTC. Translated: CASSTGPSSYEQYF.

The chain couples TRBV15 to TRBJ1-4; the match to TRBD1 covers 10 bases. The CDR3 has 15 amino acids. Germline CDR1 reads LNHNV; CDR2 reads YYDKDF (reference sequence). Losses at the gene ends were 0 bases for V and 8 bases for J; bases not matched to a gene: 3. The CDR3 loop reads CATSRDGQGGEKLFF. As DNA, the CDR3 is TGTGCCACCAGCAGAGACGGACAGGGGGGGGAAAAACTGTTTTTT.

V is TRBV12-2 and J is TRBJ1-3; TRBD1 reflects the table's D call only, with no check against the DNA. TRBV12-2 is annotated as a pseudogene. The length of the CDR3 is 16 residues. CDR3 region: CASRLADRGLGSTIYF. DNA for the CDR3: TGTGCAAGTCGCTTAGCCGACAGGGGGCTGGGAAGCACCATATATTTT.

The J gene is TRBJ2-7, the V gene TRBV30, with 9 bases that match TRBD2. The CDR3 length is 14 residues. J lost 3 bases, V lost 0 bases, and 3 bases had no gene match. Germline values: CDR1 GTSNPN, CDR2 SVGIG (reference sequence). The CDR3 DNA follows: TGTGCCTGGAGTGTTGGAGCGGGAGGCTACGAGCAGTACTTC. This codes for CAWSVGAGGYEQYF.

This chain links TRBV6-1 with TRBJ1-2; D unresolved. The CDR3 totals 13 residues. The germline V gene has CDR1 MNHNS and CDR2 SASEGT. The V gene lost 7 bases and the J gene lost 6 bases, with 15 bases spanning the gap. The CDR3 protein is CASIGELRDGYTF. CDR3 bases: TGTGCCAGCATTGGGGAGCTAAGGGATGGCTACACCTTC.

V and J are TRBV11-2 and TRBJ2-5, with D possibly TRBD2 on 6 matching bases. This CDR3 has 14 amino acids. Trimming shortened V by 7 bases and J by 5 bases, and 17 bases separated the two germline ends. Germline V lookup: CDR1 SGHAT, CDR2 FQNNGV. CDR3 nucleotides: TGTGCCAGCAACCCAGGGCGGGGCAAGGAGACCCAGTACTTC. It encodes CASNPGRGKETQYF.

The V and J genes are TRBV9 and TRBJ2-3, with D possibly being TRBD2 (5 bases). The CDR3 is 18 amino acids. Looked up from germline, CDR1 is SGDLS and CDR2 is YYNGEE. The germline V and J ends were trimmed by 0 bases and 0 bases, with 17 bases remaining between them. The CDR3 DNA sequence: TGTGCCAGCAGCGTAGACCCAGCGGACCCGGCTAGCACAGATACGCAGTATTTT. This codes for CASSVDPADPASTDTQYF.

This clone was observed once. The rearrangement joins TRBV5-5 to TRBJ2-7; weak D call: TRBD2 (6 bases). The V gene's germline CDR1 is SGHKS and CDR2 YYEKEE (reference sequence). The CDR3 totals 14 residues. V was clipped by 6 bases and J by 2 bases, with 15 bases between them. DNA of the CDR3: TGTGCCAGCATCCCTGGTAGCGGAGCCTACGAGCAGTACTTC. It specifies CASIPGSGAYEQYF.

Only a few counts were recorded for this clone. V gene TRBV4-1 combines with J gene TRBJ1-5; TRBD1 is a possible D gene (6 bases). The CDR3 is 16 amino acids. The V and J ends lost 4 bases and 0 bases respectively, with 13 bases between them. The germline V gene encodes CDR1 MGHRA and CDR2 YSYEKL. In DNA, the CDR3 is TGCGCCAGCAGCCTTGAGGGGGTGTATAGCAATCAGCCCCAGCATTTT. Encoded protein: CASSLEGVYSNQPQHF.

The chain links TRBV9 to TRBJ1-2; D gene unclear. Germline V gene lookup returns CDR1 SGDLS and CDR2 YYNGEE. The CDR3 sequence is 15 residues long. Trimming took off 1 base at V and 8 bases at J, with 18 bases between the two ends. CDR3 nucleotide sequence: TGTGCCAGCAGCGTAATTAATCGGGATCTTCGGGGCTACACCTTC. This codes for CASSVINRDLRGYTF.

J is TRBJ2-5 and V is TRBV19; 10 positions agree with TRBD1. This CDR3 contains 17 residues. Germline loops: CDR1 LNHDA, CDR2 SQIVND (reference sequence). V lost 4 bases and J lost 9; bases outside the gene matches: 17. The CDR3 loop is CASSSSSRRTGGFPQYF. The CDR3 nucleotides read TGTGCCAGTAGTAGCTCATCGCGGCGGACAGGGGGTTTTCCCCAGTACTTC.

V and J are TRBV2 and TRBJ1-2; 9 nucleotides match TRBD1. Unmatched junction bases numbered 8, after V lost 6 bases and J lost 3 bases. This CDR3 is built from 15 residues. The germline V gene encodes CDR1 SNHLY and CDR2 FYNNEI. The CDR3 loop is CASSAGTGSHYGYTF. In DNA form, the CDR3 reads TGTGCCAGCAGCGCCGGGACAGGGTCGCACTATGGCTACACCTTC.

The CDR3 protein is CAWSLGASIETQYF. The CDR3 DNA sequence: TGTGCCTGGAGTTTAGGAGCTAGCATAGAGACCCAGTACTTC. The chain links TRBV30 to TRBJ2-5, with D perhaps matching TRBD2 (5 bases). V shed 2 bases and J shed 4 bases, with 14 bases lying between them. Germline V gene sequence: CDR1 GTSNPN, CDR2 SVGIG (reference sequence). This CDR3 has 14 amino acids.

This clone has only a few counts. V usage is TRBV19 and J usage is TRBJ2-2; 9 nucleotides agree with TRBD2. V gave up 5 bases and J gave up 0 bases; unmatched junction bases: 13. Germline CDR1 reads LNHDA; CDR2 reads SQIVND (reference sequence). The CDR3 is 19 residues long. In nucleotides, the CDR3 is TGTGCCAGTAGTTCCGGGGCCCCCCTAGCGGGGACGAACACCGGGGAGCTGTTTTTT. Its translation is CASSSGAPLAGTNTGELFF.

This clone was seen a handful of times. The same CDR3 also results from other DNA sequences found in this sample. V and J are TRBV19 and TRBJ1-1, with D possibly matching TRBD1 (5 bases). V was shortened by 3 bases and J by 1 base, with 9 bases between the two germline ends. The CDR3 runs 14 residues. Germline-derived CDR1 and CDR2 are LNHDA and SQIVND (reference sequence). DNA for the CDR3: TGTGCCAGTAGTATCCGGGGGGGGAACACTGAAGCTTTCTTT. Its translation is CASSIRGGNTEAFF.

The gene calls are TRBV7-2 and TRBJ2-7; possibly TRBD2 for D (6 bases). V was pared by 4 bases and J by 3 bases, with 10 bases between. Germline CDR1 reads SGHTA; CDR2 reads FQGNSA. This CDR3 comprises 13 residues. DNA for the CDR3: TGTGCCAGCAGCTCAAGGGGAGGCTACGAGCAGTACTTC. Translated, it gives CASSSRGGYEQYF.

This chain uses TRBV5-1 with TRBJ2-3; 7 nucleotides match TRBD2. Trimming at V came to 2 bases and at J to 0 bases, leaving 3 bases not matched to a gene. Germline loops: CDR1 SGHRS, CDR2 YFSETQ. The CDR3 has 15 amino acids. CDR3 region: CASSFSGPSTDTQYF. The CDR3 DNA reads TGCGCCAGCAGCTTTAGCGGGCCGAGCACAGATACGCAGTATTTT.

The V and J genes are TRBV11-3 and TRBJ2-1; TRBD2 aligns across 10 bases. Germline-derived CDR1 and CDR2 are SGHNT and YENEEA. V dropped 2 bases and J dropped 5; count of bases not matched to a gene: 15. The CDR3 covers 19 residues. CDR3 sequence reads: CASSLRESILAGKHNEQFF. The CDR3 nucleotides read TGTGCCAGCAGCTTAAGGGAATCTATACTAGCGGGGAAACACAATGAGCAGTTCTTC.

V gene TRBV6-6 combines with J gene TRBJ2-3; perhaps TRBD1 as D (6 bases). The CDR3 is made up of 16 amino acids. V lost 5 bases and J 2 bases, leaving 17 bases between the germline ends. Germline V lookup: CDR1 MNHNY, CDR2 SVGAGI (reference sequence). CDR3 sequence reads: CASSLRGQEVTDTQYF. Written as DNA, the CDR3 is TGTGCCAGCAGTCTCAGGGGCCAGGAAGTCACAGATACGCAGTATTTT.